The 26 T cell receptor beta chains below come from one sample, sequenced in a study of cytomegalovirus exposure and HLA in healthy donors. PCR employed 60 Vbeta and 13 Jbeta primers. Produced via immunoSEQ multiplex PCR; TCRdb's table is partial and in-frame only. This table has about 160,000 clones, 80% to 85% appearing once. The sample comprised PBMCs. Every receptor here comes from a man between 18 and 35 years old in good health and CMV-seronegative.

CDR3 sequence: CATSTGQVITDTQYF. The CDR3 DNA follows: TGTGCCACCAGCACGGGACAGGTAATCACAGATACGCAGTATTTT. The chain combines TRBV15 with TRBJ2-3; 8 positions match TRBD1. The CDR3 runs to 15 residues. CDR1 and CDR2 from the germline V gene are LNHNV and YYDKDF (reference sequence). The trim removed 4 bases at V and 2 bases at J, leaving 5 bases unmatched.

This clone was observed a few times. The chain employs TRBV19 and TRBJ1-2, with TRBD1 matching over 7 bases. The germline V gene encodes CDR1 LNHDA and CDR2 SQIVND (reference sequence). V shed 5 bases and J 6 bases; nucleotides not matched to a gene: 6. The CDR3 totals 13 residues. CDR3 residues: CASSFDRAHGYTF. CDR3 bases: TGTGCCAGTAGTTTCGACAGGGCTCATGGCTACACCTTC.

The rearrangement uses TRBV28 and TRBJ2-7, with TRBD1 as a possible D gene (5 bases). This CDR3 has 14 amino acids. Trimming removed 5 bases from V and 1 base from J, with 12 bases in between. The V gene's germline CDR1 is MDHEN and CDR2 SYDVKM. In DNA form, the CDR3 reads TGTGCCAGCAGTCTGGACACTATTTCCTACGAGCAGTACTTC. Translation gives CASSLDTISYEQYF.

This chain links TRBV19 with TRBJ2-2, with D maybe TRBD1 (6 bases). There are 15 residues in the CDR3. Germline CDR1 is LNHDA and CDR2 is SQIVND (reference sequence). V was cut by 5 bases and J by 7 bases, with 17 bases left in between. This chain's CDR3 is CASSLDSAWSGELFF. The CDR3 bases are TGTGCCAGTAGTTTGGACAGCGCGTGGAGCGGGGAGCTGTTTTTT.

This chain's CDR3 is CASSQDTTGETQYF. The CDR3 DNA reads as TGTGCCAGCAGCCAAGATACAACAGGGGAGACCCAGTACTTC. The V and J genes are TRBV4-2 and TRBJ2-5; TRBD1 is a possible D gene (6 bases). The CDR3 is 14 residues long. Trimming took off 0 bases at V and 5 bases at J, with 10 bases between the two ends. Germline lookup yields CDR1 LGHNA and CDR2 YNFKEQ.

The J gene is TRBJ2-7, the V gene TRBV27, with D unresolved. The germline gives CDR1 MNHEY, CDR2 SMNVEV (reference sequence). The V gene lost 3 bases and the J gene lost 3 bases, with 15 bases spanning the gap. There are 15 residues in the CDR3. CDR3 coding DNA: TGTGCCAGCAGTTTTCTTGGGCCACTGTTCTACGAGCAGTACTTC. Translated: CASSFLGPLFYEQYF.

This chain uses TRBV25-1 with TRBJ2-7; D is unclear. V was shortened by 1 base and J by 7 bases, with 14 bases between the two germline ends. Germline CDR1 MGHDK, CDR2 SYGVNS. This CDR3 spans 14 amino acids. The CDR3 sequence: CASSESRLHGEQYF. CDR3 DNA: TGTGCCAGCAGTGAATCGAGACTTCATGGGGAGCAGTACTTC.

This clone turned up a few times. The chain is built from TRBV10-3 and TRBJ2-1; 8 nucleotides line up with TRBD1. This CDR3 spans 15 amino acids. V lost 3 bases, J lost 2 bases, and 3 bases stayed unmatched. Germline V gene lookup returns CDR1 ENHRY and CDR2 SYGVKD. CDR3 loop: CAISDGQGAYNEQFF. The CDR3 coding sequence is TGTGCCATCAGTGACGGACAGGGCGCCTACAATGAGCAGTTCTTC.

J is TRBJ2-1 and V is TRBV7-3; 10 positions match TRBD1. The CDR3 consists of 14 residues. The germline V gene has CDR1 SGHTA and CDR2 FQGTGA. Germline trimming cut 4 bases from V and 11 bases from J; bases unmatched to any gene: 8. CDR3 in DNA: TGTGCCAGCAGCTCCTCCGGGACAGGGGACCAGCAGTTCTTC. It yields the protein CASSSSGTGDQQFF.

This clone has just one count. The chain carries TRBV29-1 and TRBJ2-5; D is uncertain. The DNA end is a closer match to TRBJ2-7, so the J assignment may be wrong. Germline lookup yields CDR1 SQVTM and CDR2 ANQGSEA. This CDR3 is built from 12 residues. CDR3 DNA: TGCAGCGTGGGCCCTACATCCTACGAGCAGTACTTC. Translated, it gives CSVGPTSYEQYF.

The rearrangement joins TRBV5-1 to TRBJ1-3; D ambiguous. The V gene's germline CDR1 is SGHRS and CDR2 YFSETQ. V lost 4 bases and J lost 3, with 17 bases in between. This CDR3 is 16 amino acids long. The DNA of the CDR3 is TGCGCCAGCAGCAACGAGCCAGGCGCTCTTGGAAACACCATATATTTT. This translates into CASSNEPGALGNTIYF. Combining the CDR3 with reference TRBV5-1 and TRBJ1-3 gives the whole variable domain KAGVTQTPRYLIKTRGQQVTLSCSPISGHRSVSWYQQTPGQGLQFLFEYFSETQRNKGNFPGRFSGRQFSNSRSEMNVSTLELGDSALYLCASSNEPGALGNTIYFGEGSWLTVV.

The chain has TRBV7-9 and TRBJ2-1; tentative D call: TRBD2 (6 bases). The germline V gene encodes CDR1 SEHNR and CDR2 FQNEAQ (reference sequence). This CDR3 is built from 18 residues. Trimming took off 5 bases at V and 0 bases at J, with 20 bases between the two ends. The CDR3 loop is CASSVAPNDGGSYNEQFF. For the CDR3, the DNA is TGTGCCAGCAGCGTCGCGCCCAATGACGGGGGCTCCTACAATGAGCAGTTCTTC.

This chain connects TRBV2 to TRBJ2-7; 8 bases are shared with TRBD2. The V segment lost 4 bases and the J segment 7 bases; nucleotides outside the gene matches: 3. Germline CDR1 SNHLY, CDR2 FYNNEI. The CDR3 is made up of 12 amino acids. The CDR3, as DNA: TGTGCCAGCAGTGCGGGGGGGATTGAGCAGTACTTC. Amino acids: CASSAGGIEQYF. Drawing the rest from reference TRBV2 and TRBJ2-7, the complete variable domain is EPEVTQTPSHQVTQMGQEVILRCVPISNHLYFYWYRQILGQKVEFLVSFYNNEISEKSEIFDDQFSVERPDGSNFTLKIRSTKLEDSAMYFCASSAGGIEQYFGPGTRLTVT.

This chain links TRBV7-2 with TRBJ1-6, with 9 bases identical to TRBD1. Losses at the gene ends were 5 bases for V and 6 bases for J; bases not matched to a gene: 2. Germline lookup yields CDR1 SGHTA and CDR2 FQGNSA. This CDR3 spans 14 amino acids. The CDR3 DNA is TGTGCCAGCAGCCCGGGACAGGGTAATTCACCCCTCCACTTT. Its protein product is CASSPGQGNSPLHF.

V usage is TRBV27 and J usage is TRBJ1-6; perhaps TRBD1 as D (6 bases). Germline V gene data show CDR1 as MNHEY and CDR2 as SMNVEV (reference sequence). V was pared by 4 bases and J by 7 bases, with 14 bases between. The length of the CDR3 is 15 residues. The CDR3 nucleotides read TGTGCCAGCAGTTATTTGGACAGCCCGAATTCACCCCTCCACTTT. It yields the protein CASSYLDSPNSPLHF.

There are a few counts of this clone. Here the CDR3 DNA reads TGTGCCTGGAGTGTTGGCCAGCCCCAGCATTTT. It codes for CAWSVGQPQHF. The chain is built from TRBV30 and TRBJ1-5, with D unclear. Germline V lookup: CDR1 GTSNPN, CDR2 SVGIG (reference sequence). CDR3 length equals 11 residues. V was shortened by 0 bases and J by 7 bases, with 4 bases between the two germline ends.

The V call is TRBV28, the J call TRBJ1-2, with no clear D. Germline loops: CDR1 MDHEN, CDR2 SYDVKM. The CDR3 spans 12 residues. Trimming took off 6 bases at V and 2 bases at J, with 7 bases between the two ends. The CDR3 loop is CASRDSNYGYTF. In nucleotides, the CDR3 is TGTGCCAGCAGGGACTCGAACTATGGCTACACCTTC.

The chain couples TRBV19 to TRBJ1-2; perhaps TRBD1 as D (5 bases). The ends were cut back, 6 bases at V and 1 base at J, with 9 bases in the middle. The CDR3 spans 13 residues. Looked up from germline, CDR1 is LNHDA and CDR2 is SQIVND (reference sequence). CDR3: CASSLDSNYGYTF. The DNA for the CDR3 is TGTGCCAGTAGCCTAGACAGTAACTATGGCTACACCTTC. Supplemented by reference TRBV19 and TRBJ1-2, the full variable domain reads DGGITQSPKYLFRKEGQNVTLSCEQNLNHDAMYWYRQDPGQGLRLIYYSQIVNDFQKGDIAEGYSVSREKKESFPLTVTSAQKNPTAFYLCASSLDSNYGYTFGSGTRLTVV.

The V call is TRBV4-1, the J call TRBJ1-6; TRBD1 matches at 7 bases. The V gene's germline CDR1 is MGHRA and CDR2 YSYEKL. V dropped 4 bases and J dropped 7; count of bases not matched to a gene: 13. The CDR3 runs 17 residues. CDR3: CASSLPTGNFYNSPLHF. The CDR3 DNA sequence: TGCGCCAGCAGCCTTCCGACAGGGAATTTTTACAATTCACCCCTCCACTTT.

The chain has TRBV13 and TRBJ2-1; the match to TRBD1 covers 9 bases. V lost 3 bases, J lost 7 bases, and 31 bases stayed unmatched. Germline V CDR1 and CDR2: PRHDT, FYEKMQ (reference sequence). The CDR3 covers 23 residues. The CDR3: CASSLENFFSPRSDRGTRNEQFF. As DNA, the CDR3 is TGTGCCAGCAGCTTGGAAAACTTCTTTAGCCCTCGTTCAGACAGGGGGACGCGGAATGAGCAGTTCTTC.

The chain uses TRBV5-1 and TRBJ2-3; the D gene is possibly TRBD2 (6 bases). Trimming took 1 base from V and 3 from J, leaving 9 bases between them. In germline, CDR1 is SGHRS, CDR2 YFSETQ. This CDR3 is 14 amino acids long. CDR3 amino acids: CASSLYGSTDTQYF. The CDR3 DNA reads TGCGCCAGCAGCTTGTACGGGAGTACAGATACGCAGTATTTT.

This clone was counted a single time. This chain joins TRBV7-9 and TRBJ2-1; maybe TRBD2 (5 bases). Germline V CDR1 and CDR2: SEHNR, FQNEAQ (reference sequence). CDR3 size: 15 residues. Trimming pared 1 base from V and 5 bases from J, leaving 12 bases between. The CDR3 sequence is CASSLGRVRDNEQFF. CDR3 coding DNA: TGTGCCAGCAGCTTAGGGCGGGTAAGGGACAATGAGCAGTTCTTC. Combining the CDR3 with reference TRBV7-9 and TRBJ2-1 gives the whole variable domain DTGVSQNPRHKITKRGQNVTFRCDPISEHNRLYWYRQTLGQGPEFLTYFQNEAQLEKSRLLSDRFSAERPKGSFSTLEIQRTEQGDSAMYLCASSLGRVRDNEQFFGPGTRLTVL.

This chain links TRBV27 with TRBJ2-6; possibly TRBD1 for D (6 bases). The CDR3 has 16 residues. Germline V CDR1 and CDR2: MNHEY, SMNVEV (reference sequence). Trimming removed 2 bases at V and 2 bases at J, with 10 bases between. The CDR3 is CASSLGGSPGANVLTF. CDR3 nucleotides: TGTGCCAGCAGTTTAGGGGGCTCGCCTGGGGCCAACGTCCTGACTTTC.

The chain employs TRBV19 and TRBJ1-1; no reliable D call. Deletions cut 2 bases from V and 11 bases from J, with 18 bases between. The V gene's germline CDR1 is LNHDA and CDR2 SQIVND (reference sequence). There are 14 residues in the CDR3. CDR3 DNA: TGTGCCAGTAGTATACCTCCGGGGAGTGGAGGGGCTTTCTTT. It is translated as CASSIPPGSGGAFF.

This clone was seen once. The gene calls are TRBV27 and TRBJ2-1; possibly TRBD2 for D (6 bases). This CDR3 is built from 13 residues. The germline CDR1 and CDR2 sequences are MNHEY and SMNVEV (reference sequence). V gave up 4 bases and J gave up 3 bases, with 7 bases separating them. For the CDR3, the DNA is TGTGCCAGCAGTTCGGGACTCTACAATGAGCAGTTCTTC. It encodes CASSSGLYNEQFF.

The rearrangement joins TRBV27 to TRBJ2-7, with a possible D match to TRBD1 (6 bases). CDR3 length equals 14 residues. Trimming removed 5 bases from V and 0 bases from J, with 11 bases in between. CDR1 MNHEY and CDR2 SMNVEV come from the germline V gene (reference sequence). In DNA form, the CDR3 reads TGTGCCAGCAGTCCCCCACAGGGCTCCTACGAGCAGTACTTC. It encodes CASSPPQGSYEQYF.